The present T cell receptor beta chain was sequenced within a study of blood T cell repertoires in COVID-19. About the research overall: PBMCs, B-cell-depleted T cells, or T cells provided the cDNA or gDNA that made up the material.

This CDR3 contains 18 residues. Produced via immunoSEQ multiplex PCR; TCRdb's table is partial and in-frame only. Altogether a few hundred thousand clones are present, around 87% being singletons, with the ten largest covering roughly a tenth. The sequenced sample consisted of peripheral blood. The rearrangement joins TRBV21-1 to TRBJ2-3; whether TRBD2, the table's D call, matches the DNA was not checked. TRBV21-1 is recorded as a pseudogene. This clonotype was sampled from a young woman with COVID-19, enrolled during active disease. CDR3 coding DNA: TGTGCCAGCGAACACCAGCGGGAGGCCTACGAGAGCACAGATACGCAGTATTTT. This translates into CASEHQREAYESTDTQYF.